This TCR beta chain was captured in a study of PD-L1 blockade in urothelial cancer. Across the whole study: Patients' histories included 0 to 3 prior chemotherapy regimens.

In each PCR, synthetic TCR analog templates were spiked in. The method was immunoSEQ multiplex PCR; TCRdb's version includes in-frame clones alone and lacks a portion of them. This sample has 45,000 to 55,000 clones, with approximately 83% found just once. Trimming took 1 base from V and 6 from J, leaving 13 bases between them. CDR3 size: 14 residues. Germline V CDR1 and CDR2: SGHAT, FQNNGV. Specified time point: peripheral blood 6 weeks after treatment start. The sequenced sample was PBMCs, obtained around atezolizumab (anti-PD-L1) treatment. The receptor was isolated from a man between 60 and 75 years old with urothelial cancer. The rearrangement joins TRBV11-2 to TRBJ2-7; the D gene is possibly TRBD1 (5 bases). CDR3 amino acids: CASSLAGNRGEQYF. CDR3 coding DNA: TGTGCCAGCAGCTTAGCAGGGAATAGAGGCGAGCAGTACTTC. Variable domain in full (rest from reference TRBV11-2 and TRBJ2-7): EAGVAQSPRYKIIEKRQSVAFWCNPISGHATLYWYQQILGQGPKLLIQFQNNGVVDDSQLPKDRFSAERLKGVDSTLKIQPAKLEDSAVYLCASSLAGNRGEQYFGPGTRLTVT.